The clone carrying this T cell receptor (beta chain) is labeled as large. Its antigen remains unidentified. Clones were read by immunoSEQ multiplex PCR, and TCRdb kept only the in-frame ones, dropping some. This table holds over 5,000 clones, roughly 94% found once. Germline V gene data show CDR1 as MDHEN and CDR2 as SYDVKM. V lost 5 bases to trimming and J lost 3 bases; unmatched junction nucleotides: 6. This CDR3 comprises 16 residues. The data stem from a study of STAT3 mutations in large granular lymphocyte leukemia. Overall study results and limits: Persisting codominant clonotypes may have hidden a small pathogenic clone. Every T-LGLL patient had at least one immunodominant TCRbeta clonotype.

Sequenced sample: peripheral blood mononuclear cells. The chain combines TRBV28 with TRBJ2-3; TRBD2 matches 12 bases. The origin of this receptor is a man aged 55 to 69 with T-cell large granular lymphocyte leukemia. Some clones in this sample may be carry-over from other donors' samples. Here the CDR3 reads CASSERTSGITDTQYF. CDR3 nucleotides: TGTGCCAGCAGTGAGAGGACTAGCGGGATAACAGATACGCAGTATTTT.